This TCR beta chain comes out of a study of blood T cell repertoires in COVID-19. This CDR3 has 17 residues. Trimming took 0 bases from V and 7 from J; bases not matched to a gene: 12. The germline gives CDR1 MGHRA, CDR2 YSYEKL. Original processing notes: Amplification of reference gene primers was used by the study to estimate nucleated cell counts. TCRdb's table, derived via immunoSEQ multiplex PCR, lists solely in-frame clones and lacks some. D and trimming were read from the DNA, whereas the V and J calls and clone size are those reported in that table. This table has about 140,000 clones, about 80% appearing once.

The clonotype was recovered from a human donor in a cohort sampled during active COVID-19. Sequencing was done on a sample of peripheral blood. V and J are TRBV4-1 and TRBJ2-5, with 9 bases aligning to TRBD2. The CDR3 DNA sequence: TGCGCCAGCAGCCAAGAGCAGCGGGGGGCTGGGGCCGGGACCCAGTACTTC. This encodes CASSQEQRGAGAGTQYF.